What follows is one T cell receptor (beta chain) and its context. This record comes from a study of shared clonotypes between healthy human individuals. Naivety among CD8 cells was defined by CD45RO negativity and positive CCR7 selection, thereby excluding terminally differentiated effector memory CD45RA+ cells. Clones were sequenced by immunoSEQ multiplex PCR, and TCRdb holds only the in-frame ones, with some missing. The table shows about 2 million clones, with about 94% occurring only once. The CDR3 is made up of 14 amino acids. CDR1 and CDR2 (germline): SNHLY, FYNNEI. Losses at the gene ends were 2 bases for V and 2 bases for J; bases not matched to a gene: 2.

This receptor was obtained from a man aged 18 to 29 in good health. Sequencing was performed on naive CD8+ T cells sorted from blood. The V gene is TRBV2, the J gene TRBJ2-7; TRBD1 aligns across 8 bases. CDR3 protein: CASSENRGTYEQYF. CDR3 coding DNA: TGTGCCAGCAGTGAAAACAGGGGGACCTACGAGCAGTACTTC.